The entry below gives a single T cell receptor (beta chain) sequence along with its context. Its target is unknown. The CDR3 contains 15 residues. V trimming: 0 bases; J trimming: 5 bases; junction bases outside the gene matches: 6. Germline assignment: CDR1 SGDLS and CDR2 YYNGEE. The data derive from a study of cytomegalovirus exposure and HLA in healthy donors. It was with 60 Vbeta and 13 Jbeta primers that the PCR ran. Profiling relied on immunoSEQ multiplex PCR, and the TCRdb table lists in-frame clones only, not all of them. The sample shows over 120,000 clones, over 70% of them seen only once. Findings of the study overall: In vitro checks showed that a few CMV-associated chains really do target CMV antigens. In a later analysis, at a false discovery rate of 0.05, about 17,000 TCR beta sequences matched HLA alleles.

There were likely unrecorded immune exposures, though donors were nominally healthy when sampled. Sequenced sample: PBMCs. This receptor was obtained from a man in his thirties or forties in good health and CMV-seronegative. The genes are TRBV9 and TRBJ2-7; 9 bases agree with TRBD2. The CDR3 region is CASSVGGGGGNEQYF. In nucleotides, the CDR3 is TGTGCCAGCAGCGTAGGCGGCGGGGGGGGGAACGAGCAGTACTTC.